This T cell receptor beta chain is drawn from a study of T cells in Graves' hyperthyroidism and ophthalmopathy. Findings and limits, study-wide: Model output signaled ophthalmopathy a median around 6.9 months ahead of onset.

The CDR3 sequence is 15 residues long. J gave up 2 bases and V 6 bases, and 5 bases lay outside the gene matches. Germline CDR1 reads MNHNS; CDR2 reads SASEGT. The investigators amplified TCR beta CDR3 regions from RNA transcripts. The study used the HTBI primer set for a first-round RT-PCR of the TCR CDR3. TCRdb redid the calling of the multiplex PCR reads with MiXCR, one entry per CDR3 protein. The sample includes hundreds of thousands of distinct CDR3 sequences, approximately 25% of them seen just once. This clonotype was detected many times. The antigen is not known. This TCR came from a woman younger than 45 with Graves' ophthalmopathy. Sequences were obtained from blood. The V call is TRBV6-1, the J call TRBJ1-5; TRBD1 aligns across 9 bases. CDR3 region: CASRTGGLGNQPQHF. CDR3 DNA sequence: TGTGCCAGCAGAACAGGGGGCCTCGGCAATCAGCCCCAGCATTTT.